The clone carrying this T cell receptor (beta chain) was observed a few times. Library preparation (for TCRbeta) was performed with unique molecular identifiers. In TCRdb, the PCR reads were re-called with MiXCR into one record per CDR3 protein. The sample holds hundreds of thousands of distinct CDR3 sequences, about 15% seen once. The CDR3 contains 16 residues. In germline, CDR1 is LGHNA, CDR2 YSLEER. The V segment lost 0 bases and the J segment 5 bases; nucleotides outside the gene matches: 7. The data originate from a study of T-cell reconstitution after alpha-beta-depleted transplantation in children.

V is TRBV4-3 and J is TRBJ2-5; 9 nucleotides line up with TRBD2. The clonotype comes from a human donor who donated a stem cell graft to a child with acute myeloid leukemia. Sequencing used PBMCs from the stem cell graft donor, obtained from the stem cell graft. The DNA of the CDR3 is TGCGCCAGCAGCCAAGATTGGGTAGCGGGGGTGGAGACCCAGTACTTC. Its protein is CASSQDWVAGVETQYF.